This paragraph reports one TCR beta chain. Its antigen is as yet unknown. J lost 4 bases, V lost 5 bases, and 4 bases had no gene match. Germline loops: CDR1 MGHDK, CDR2 SYGVNS. The CDR3 runs to 13 residues. This record belongs to a study of T cell responses to AZD1222 COVID-19 vaccine. General study results and limits: The reported proportion of spike-specific TCRs targeting unmutated variant regions was nearly half. Recipients of two AZD1222 doses showed rising Spike-specific TCR breadth and depth. Seropositive status at baseline applied to only five or six AZD1222 recipients.

The method was immunoSEQ multiplex PCR; TCRdb's version includes in-frame clones alone and lacks a portion of them. Altogether some 120,000 clones are present, about 88% being singletons, with the ten largest covering about 9.9%. The clonotype comes from an adult who received the AZD1222 COVID-19 vaccine. The sample here was peripheral blood, taken 28 days after the second AZD1222 dose. This sequence joins TRBV25-1 and TRBJ1-2; 7 bases line up with TRBD1. The CDR3 sequence: CASSSGGPYGYTF. The CDR3 DNA follows: TGTGCCAGCAGTTCAGGGGGTCCCTATGGCTACACCTTC.